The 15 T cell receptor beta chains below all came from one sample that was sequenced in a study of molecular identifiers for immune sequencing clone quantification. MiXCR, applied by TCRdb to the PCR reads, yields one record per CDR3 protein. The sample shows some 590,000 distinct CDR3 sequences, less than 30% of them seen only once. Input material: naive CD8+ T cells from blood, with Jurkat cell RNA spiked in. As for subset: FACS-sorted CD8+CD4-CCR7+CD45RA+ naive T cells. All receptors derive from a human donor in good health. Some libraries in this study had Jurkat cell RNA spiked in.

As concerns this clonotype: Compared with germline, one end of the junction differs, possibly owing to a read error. In DNA form, the CDR3 reads TGCAGTGCTAGAGCTACTAGCGGTGGTGAGATCCAGTACTTC. Translation: CSARATSGGEIQYF. This chain links TRBV20-1 with TRBJ2-5; TRBD2 agrees at 8 bases. The CDR3 extends over 14 amino acids. In germline, CDR1 is DFQATT, CDR2 SNEGSKA (reference sequence).

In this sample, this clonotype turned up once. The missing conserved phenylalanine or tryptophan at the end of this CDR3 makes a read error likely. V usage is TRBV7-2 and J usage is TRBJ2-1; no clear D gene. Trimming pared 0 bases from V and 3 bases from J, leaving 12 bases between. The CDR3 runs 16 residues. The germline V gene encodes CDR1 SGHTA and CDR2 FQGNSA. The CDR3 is CASSLASGWVYNEQFL. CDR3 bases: TGTGCCAGCAGCTTAGCGTCTGGTTGGGTCTACAATGAGCAGTTCCTC.

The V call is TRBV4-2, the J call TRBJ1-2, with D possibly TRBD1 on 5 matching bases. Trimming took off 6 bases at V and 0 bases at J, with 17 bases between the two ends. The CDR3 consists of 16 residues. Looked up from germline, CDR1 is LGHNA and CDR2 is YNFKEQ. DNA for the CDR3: TGTGCCAGCAGATTAACACAGGACTCAGCTAACTATGGCTACACCTTC. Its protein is CASRLTQDSANYGYTF.

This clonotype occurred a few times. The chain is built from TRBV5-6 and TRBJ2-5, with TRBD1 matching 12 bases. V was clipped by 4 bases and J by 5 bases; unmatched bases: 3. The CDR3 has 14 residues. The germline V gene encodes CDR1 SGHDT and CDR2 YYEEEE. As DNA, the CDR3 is TGTGCCAGCAGCCCCGGGACAGGGGGCGAGACCCAGTACTTC. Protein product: CASSPGTGGETQYF.

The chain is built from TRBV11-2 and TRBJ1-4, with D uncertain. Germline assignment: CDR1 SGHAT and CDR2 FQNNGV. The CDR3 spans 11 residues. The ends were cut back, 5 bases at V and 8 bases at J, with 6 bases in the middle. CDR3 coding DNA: TGTGCCAGCAGCCCCGCGGAAAAACTGTTTTTT. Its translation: CASSPAEKLFF.

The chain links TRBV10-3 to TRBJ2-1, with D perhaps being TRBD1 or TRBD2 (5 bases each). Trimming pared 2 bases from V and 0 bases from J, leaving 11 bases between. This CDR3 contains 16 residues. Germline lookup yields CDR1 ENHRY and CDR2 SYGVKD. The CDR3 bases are TGTGCCATCAGTGAGGGGGGACGGGACTCCTACAATGAGCAGTTCTTC. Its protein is CAISEGGRDSYNEQFF.

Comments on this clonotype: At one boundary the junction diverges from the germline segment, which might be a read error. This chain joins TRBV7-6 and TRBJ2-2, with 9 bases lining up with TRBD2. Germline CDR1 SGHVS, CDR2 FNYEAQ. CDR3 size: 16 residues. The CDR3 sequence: CAGSQVVAGVTGELFF. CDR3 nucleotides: TGTGCCGGCAGCCAGGTGGTAGCGGGGGTGACCGGGGAGCTGTTTTTT.

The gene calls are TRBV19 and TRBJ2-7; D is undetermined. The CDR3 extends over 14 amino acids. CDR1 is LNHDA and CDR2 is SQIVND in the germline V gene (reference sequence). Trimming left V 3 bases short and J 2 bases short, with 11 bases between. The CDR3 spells CASSISQAPYEQYF. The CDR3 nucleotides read TGTGCCAGTAGTATTTCCCAGGCGCCCTACGAGCAGTACTTC.

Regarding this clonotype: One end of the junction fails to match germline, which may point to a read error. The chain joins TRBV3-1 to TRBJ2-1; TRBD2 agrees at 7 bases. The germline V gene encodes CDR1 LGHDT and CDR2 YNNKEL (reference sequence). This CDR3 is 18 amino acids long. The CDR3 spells CASSQGAGEPSSYNEQLF. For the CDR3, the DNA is TGTGCCAGCAGCCAAGGTGCGGGGGAACCGAGCTCCTACAATGAGCAGCTCTTC.

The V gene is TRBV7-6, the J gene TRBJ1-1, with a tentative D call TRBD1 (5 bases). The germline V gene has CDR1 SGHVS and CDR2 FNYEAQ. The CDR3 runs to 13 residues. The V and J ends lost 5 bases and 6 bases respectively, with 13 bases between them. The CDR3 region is CASSRPGRAEAFF. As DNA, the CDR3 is TGTGCCAGCAGCCGGCCGGGGCGTGCTGAAGCTTTCTTT.

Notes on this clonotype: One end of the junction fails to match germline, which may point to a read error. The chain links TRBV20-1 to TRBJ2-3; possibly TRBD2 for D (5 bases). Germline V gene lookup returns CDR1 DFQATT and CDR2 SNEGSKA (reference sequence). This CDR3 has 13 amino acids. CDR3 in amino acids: CSARASSTDTHYF. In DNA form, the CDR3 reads TGCAGTGCTAGAGCCTCTAGCACAGATACGCATTATTTT.

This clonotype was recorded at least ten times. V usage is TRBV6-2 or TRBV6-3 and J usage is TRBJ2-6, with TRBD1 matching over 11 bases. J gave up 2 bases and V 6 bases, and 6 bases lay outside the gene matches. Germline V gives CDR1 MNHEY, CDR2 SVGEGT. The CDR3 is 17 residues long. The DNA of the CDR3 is TGTGCCAGCAGACAGGACAGGGGGCTAGCTGGGGCCAACGTCCTGACTTTC. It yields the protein CASRQDRGLAGANVLTF.

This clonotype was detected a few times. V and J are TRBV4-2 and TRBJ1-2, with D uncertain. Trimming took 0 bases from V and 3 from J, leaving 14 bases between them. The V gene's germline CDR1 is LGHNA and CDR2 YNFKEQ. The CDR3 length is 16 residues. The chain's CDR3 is CASSQESAPNHYGYTF. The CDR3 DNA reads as TGTGCCAGCAGCCAAGAGTCGGCCCCGAACCACTATGGCTACACCTTC.

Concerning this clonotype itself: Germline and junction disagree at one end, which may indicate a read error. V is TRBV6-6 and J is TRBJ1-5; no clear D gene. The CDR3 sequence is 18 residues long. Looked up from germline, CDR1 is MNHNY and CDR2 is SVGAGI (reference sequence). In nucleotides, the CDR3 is TGTGCCCGCAGTTACCCCCGGCTCAGCGCGGGCGGAAATCAGCCCCAGCATTTT. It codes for CARSYPRLSAGGNQPQHF.

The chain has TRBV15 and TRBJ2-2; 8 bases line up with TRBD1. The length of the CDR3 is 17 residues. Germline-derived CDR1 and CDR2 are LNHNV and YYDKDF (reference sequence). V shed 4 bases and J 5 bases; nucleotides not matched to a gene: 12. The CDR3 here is CATSKNKGQGKTGELFF. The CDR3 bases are TGTGCCACCAGCAAAAACAAAGGACAGGGAAAGACCGGGGAGCTGTTTTTT. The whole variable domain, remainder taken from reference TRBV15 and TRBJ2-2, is DAMVIQNPRYQVTQFGKPVTLSCSQTLNHNVMYWYQQKSSQAPKLLFHYYDKDFNNEADTPDNFQSRRPNTSFCFLDIRSPGLGDTAMYLCATSKNKGQGKTGELFFGEGSRLTVL.